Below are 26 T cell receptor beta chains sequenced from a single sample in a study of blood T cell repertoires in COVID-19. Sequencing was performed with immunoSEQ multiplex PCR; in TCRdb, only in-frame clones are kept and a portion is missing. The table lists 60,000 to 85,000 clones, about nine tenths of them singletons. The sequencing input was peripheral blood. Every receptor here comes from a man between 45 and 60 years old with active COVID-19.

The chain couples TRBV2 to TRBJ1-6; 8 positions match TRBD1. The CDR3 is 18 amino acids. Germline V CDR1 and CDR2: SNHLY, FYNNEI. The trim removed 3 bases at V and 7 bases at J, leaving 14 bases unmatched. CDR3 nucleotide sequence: TGTGCCAGCAGTGAGCTGGGGGACAGGCGTAGGCCCAATTCACCCCTCCACTTT. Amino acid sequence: CASSELGDRRRPNSPLHF.

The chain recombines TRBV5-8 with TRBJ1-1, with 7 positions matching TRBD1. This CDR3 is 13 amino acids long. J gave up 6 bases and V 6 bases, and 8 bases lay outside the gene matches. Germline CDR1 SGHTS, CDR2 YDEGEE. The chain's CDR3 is CASIRGQNAEAFF. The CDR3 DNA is TGTGCCAGCATAAGGGGGCAAAACGCTGAAGCTTTCTTT.

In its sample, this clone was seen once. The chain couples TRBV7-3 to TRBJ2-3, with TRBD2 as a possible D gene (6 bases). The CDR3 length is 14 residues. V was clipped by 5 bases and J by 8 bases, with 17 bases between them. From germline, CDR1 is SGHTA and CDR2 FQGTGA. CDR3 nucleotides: TGTGCCAGCAGCCCAGGGACTGCGCACGGTACGCAGTATTTT. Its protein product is CASSPGTAHGTQYF.

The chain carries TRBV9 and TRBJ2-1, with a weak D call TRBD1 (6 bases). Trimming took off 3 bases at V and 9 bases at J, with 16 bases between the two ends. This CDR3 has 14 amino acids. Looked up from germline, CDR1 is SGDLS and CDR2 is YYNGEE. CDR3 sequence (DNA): TGTGCCAGCAGCGCCGTTCTGGGGGCGGGTGAGCAGTTCTTC. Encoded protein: CASSAVLGAGEQFF.

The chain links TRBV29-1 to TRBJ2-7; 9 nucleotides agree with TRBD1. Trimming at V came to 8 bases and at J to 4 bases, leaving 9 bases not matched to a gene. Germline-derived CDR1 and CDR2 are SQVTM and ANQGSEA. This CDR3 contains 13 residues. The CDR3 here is CSFRGQGWYEQYF. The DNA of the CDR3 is TGCAGCTTCAGGGGACAGGGATGGTACGAGCAGTACTTC.

The CDR3 loop reads CATSPRGPKRAFF. The CDR3 coding sequence is TGTGCCACCAGCCCCAGGGGGCCCAAGAGGGCTTTCTTT. V is TRBV15 and J is TRBJ1-1; 8 bases match TRBD1. Unmatched junction bases numbered 10, after V lost 5 bases and J lost 11 bases. CDR3 length: 13 amino acids. Germline values: CDR1 LNHNV, CDR2 YYDKDF (reference sequence).

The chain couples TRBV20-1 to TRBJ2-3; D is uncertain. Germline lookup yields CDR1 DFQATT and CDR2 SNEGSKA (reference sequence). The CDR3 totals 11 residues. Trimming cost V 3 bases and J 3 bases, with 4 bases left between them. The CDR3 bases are TGCAGTGCTAGGGAGACAGATACGCAGTATTTT. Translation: CSARETDTQYF.

CDR3 loop: CASSFGMNTEAFF. CDR3 bases: TGTGCCAGCAGTTTCGGGATGAACACTGAAGCTTTCTTT. The chain links TRBV7-9 to TRBJ1-1; no clear D. V was trimmed by 6 bases and J by 0 bases, leaving 8 bases between them. This CDR3 is 13 amino acids long. The germline gives CDR1 SEHNR, CDR2 FQNEAQ (reference sequence). The full variable domain, rest sourced from reference TRBV7-9 and TRBJ1-1, is DTGVSQNPRHKITKRGQNVTFRCDPISEHNRLYWYRQTLGQGPEFLTYFQNEAQLEKSRLLSDRFSAERPKGSFSTLEIQRTEQGDSAMYLCASSFGMNTEAFFGQGTRLTVV.

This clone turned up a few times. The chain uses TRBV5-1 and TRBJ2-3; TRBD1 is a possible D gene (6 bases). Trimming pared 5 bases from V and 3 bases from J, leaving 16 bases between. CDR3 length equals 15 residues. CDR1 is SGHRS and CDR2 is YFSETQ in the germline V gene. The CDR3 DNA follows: TGCGCCAGCAGGACTTTCAGGGGTGGGACAGATACGCAGTATTTT. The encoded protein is CASRTFRGGTDTQYF.

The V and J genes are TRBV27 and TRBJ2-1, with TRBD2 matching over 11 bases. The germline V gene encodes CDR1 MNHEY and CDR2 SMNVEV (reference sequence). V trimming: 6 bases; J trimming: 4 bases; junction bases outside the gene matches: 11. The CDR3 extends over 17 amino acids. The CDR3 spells CASRLGWGLADYNEQFF. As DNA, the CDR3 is TGTGCCAGCAGGTTGGGGTGGGGACTAGCGGATTACAATGAGCAGTTCTTC.

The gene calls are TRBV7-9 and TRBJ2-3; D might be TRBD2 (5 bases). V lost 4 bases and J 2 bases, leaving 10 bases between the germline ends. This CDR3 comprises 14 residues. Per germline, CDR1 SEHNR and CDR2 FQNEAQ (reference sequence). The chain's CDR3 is CASSYSGLTDTQYF. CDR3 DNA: TGTGCCAGCAGCTACAGCGGCCTCACAGATACGCAGTATTTT.

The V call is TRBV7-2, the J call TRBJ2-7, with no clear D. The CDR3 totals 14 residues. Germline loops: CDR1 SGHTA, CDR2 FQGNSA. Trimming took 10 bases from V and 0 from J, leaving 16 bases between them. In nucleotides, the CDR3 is TGTGCCACCCGCCCCACCGCGATCTCCTACGAGCAGTACTTC. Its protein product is CATRPTAISYEQYF.

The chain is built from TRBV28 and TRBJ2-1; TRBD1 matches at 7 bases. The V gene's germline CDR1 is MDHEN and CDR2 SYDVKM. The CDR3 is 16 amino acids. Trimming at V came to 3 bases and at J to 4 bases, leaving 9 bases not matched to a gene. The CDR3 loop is CASSLAQGVGYNEQFF. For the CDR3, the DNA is TGTGCCAGCAGTTTGGCTCAGGGGGTAGGGTACAATGAGCAGTTCTTC.

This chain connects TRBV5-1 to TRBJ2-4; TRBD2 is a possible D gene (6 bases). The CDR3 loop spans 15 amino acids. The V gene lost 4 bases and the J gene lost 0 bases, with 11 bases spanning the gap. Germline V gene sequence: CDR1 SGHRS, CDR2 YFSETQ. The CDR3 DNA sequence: TGCGCCAGCAGCCGCCCGGAGGGAGCCAAAAACATTCAGTACTTC. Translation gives CASSRPEGAKNIQYF.

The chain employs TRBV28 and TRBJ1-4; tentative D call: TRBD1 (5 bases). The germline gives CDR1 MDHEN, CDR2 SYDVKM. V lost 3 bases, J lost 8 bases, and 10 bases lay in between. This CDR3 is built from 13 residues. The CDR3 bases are TGTGCCAGCAGTTTCCAGAAGGGGGAAAAACTGTTTTTT. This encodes CASSFQKGEKLFF.

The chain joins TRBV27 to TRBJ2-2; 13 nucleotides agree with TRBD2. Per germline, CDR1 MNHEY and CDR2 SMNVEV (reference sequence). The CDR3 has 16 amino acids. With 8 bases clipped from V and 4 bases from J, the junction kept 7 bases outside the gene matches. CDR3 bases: TGTGCCAGCCTCGGACTAGCGGGAGTCGGCACCGGGGAGCTGTTTTTT. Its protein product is CASLGLAGVGTGELFF.

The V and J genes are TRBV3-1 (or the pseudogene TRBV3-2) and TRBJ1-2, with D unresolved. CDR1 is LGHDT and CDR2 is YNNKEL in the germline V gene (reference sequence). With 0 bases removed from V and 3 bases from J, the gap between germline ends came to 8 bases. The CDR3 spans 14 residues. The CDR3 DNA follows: TGTGCCAGCAGCCAAGATGCGGCTTACTATGGCTACACCTTC. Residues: CASSQDAAYYGYTF.

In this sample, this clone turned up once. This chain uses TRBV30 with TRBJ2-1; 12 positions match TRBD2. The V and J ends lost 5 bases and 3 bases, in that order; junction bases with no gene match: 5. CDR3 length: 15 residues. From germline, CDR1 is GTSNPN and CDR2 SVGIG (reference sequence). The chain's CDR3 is CAWGKTSGSYNEQFF. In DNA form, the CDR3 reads TGTGCCTGGGGTAAGACTAGCGGGAGCTACAATGAGCAGTTCTTC. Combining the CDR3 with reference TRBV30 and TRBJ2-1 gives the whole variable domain SQTIHQWPATLVQPVGSPLSLECTVEGTSNPNLYWYRQAAGRGLQLLFYSVGIGQISSEVPQNLSASRPQDRQFILSSKKLLLSDSGFYLCAWGKTSGSYNEQFFGPGTRLTVL.

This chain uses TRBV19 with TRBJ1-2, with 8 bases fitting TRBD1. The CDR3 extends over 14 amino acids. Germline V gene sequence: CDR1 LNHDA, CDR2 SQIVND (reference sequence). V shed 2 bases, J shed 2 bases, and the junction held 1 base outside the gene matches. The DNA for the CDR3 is TGTGCCAGTAGTATACAGGGGGCGAACTATGGCTACACCTTC. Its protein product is CASSIQGANYGYTF. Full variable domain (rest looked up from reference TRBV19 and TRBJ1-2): DGGITQSPKYLFRKEGQNVTLSCEQNLNHDAMYWYRQDPGQGLRLIYYSQIVNDFQKGDIAEGYSVSREKKESFPLTVTSAQKNPTAFYLCASSIQGANYGYTFGSGTRLTVV.

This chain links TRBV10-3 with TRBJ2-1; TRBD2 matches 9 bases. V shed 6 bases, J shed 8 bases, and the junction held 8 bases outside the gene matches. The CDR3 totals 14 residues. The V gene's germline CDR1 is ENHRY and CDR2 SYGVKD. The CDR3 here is CAISWAGGTDEQFF. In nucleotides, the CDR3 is TGTGCCATCAGCTGGGCGGGAGGGACCGATGAGCAGTTCTTC.

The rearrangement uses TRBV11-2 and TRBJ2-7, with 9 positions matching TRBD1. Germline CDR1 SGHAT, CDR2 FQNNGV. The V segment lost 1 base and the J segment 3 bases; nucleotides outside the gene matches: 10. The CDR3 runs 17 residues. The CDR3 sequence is CASSLARGTGPDYEQYF. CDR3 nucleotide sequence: TGTGCCAGCAGCTTAGCTAGGGGGACAGGGCCGGACTACGAGCAGTACTTC.

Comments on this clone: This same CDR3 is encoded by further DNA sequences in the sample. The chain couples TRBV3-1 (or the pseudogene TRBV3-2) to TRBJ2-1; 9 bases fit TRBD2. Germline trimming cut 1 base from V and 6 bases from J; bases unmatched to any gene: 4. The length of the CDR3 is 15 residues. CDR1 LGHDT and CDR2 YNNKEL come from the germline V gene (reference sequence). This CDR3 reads CASSQVGGGANEQFF. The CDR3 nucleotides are TGTGCCAGCAGCCAAGTTGGCGGGGGGGCCAATGAGCAGTTCTTC.

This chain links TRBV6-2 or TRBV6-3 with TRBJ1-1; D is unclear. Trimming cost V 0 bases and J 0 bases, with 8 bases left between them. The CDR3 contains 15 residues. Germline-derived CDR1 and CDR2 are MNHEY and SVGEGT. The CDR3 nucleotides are TGTGCCAGCAGTTACTCGCGCGGGGTGAACACTGAAGCTTTCTTT. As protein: CASSYSRGVNTEAFF.

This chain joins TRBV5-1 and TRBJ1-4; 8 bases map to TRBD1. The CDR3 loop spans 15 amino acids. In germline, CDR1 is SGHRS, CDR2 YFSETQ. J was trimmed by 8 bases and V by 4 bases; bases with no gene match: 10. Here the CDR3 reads CASSPGGEVGEKLFF. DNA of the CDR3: TGCGCCAGCAGCCCAGGGGGCGAGGTAGGGGAAAAACTGTTTTTT.

In nucleotides, the CDR3 is TGTGCCAGCAGCGTCACCGGGACAGGCACCGGGGAGCTGTTTTTT. This codes for CASSVTGTGTGELFF. The gene calls are TRBV7-3 and TRBJ2-2; 8 nucleotides align to TRBD1. Germline V gene data show CDR1 as SGHTA and CDR2 as FQGTGA. The CDR3 covers 15 residues. J lost 4 bases, V lost 5 bases, and 6 bases had no gene match.

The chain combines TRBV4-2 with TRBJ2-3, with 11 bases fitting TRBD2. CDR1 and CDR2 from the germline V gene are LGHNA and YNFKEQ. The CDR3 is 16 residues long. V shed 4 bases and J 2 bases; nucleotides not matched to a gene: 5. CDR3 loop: CASSPIAGGPTDTQYF. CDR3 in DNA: TGTGCCAGCAGCCCGATAGCGGGAGGGCCCACAGATACGCAGTATTTT.